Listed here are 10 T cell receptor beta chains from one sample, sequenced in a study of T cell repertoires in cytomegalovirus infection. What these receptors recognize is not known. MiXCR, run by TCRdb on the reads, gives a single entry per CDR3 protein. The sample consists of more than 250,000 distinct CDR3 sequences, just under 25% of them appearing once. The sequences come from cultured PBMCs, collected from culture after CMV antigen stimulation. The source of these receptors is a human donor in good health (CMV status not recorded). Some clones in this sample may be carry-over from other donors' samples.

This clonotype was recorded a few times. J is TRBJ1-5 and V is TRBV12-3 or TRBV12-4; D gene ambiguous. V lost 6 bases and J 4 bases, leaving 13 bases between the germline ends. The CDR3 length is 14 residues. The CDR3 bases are TGTGCCAGCAGCTCCGGACGGGCGAATCAGCCCCAGCATTTT. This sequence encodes CASSSGRANQPQHF.

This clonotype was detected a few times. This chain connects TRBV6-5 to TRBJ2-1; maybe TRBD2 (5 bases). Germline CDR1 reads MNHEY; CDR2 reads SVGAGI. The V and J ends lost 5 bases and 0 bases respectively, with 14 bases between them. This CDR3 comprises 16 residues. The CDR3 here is CASSHEGASSYNEQFF. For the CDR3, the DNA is TGTGCCAGCAGTCACGAGGGCGCTAGCTCCTACAATGAGCAGTTCTTC.

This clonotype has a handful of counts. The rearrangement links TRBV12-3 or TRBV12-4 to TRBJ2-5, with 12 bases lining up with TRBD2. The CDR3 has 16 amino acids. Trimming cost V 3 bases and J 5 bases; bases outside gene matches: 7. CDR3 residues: CASSFSTSGSIETQYF. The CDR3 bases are TGTGCCAGCAGTTTCTCGACTAGCGGGAGCATTGAGACCCAGTACTTC.

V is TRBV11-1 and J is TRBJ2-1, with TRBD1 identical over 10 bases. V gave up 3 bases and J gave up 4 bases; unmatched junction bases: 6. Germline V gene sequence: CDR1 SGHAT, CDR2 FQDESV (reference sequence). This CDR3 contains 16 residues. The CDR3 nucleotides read TGTGCCAGCAGCTTTTCCGGGACAGGGGCGTACAATGAGCAGTTCTTC. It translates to CASSFSGTGAYNEQFF. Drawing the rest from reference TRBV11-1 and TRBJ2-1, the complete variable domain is EAEVAQSPRYKITEKSQAVAFWCDPISGHATLYWYRQILGQGPELLVQFQDESVVDDSQLPKDRFSAERLKGVDSTLKIQPAELGDSAMYLCASSFSGTGAYNEQFFGPGTRLTVL.

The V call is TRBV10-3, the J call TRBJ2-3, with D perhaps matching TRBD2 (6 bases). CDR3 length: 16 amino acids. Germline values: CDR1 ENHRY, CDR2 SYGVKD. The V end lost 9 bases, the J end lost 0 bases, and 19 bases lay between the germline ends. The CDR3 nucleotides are TGTGCCATAGAGGGAGGACCTTCTTTTAGCACAGATACGCAGTATTTT. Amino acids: CAIEGGPSFSTDTQYF.

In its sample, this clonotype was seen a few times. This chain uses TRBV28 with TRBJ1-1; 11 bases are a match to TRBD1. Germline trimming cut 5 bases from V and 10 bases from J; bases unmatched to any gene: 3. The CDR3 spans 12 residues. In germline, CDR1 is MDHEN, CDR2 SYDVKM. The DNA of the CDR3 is TGTGCCAGCAGTCTCGGGACAGGGGGAGCTTTCTTT. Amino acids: CASSLGTGGAFF. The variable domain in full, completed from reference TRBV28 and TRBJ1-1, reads DVKVTQSSRYLVKRTGEKVFLECVQDMDHENMFWYRQDPGLGLRLIYFSYDVKMKEKGDIPEGYSVSREKKERFSLILESASTNQTSMYLCASSLGTGGAFFGQGTRLTVV.

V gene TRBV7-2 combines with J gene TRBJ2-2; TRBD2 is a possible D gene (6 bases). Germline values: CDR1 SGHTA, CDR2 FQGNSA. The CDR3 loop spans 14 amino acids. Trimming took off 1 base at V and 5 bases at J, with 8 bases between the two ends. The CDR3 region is CASSLVRGTGELFF. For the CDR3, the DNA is TGTGCCAGCAGCTTAGTCCGGGGGACCGGGGAGCTGTTTTTT. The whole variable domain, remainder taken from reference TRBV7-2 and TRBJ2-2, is GAGVSQSPSNKVTEKGKDVELRCDPISGHTALYWYRQSLGQGLEFLIYFQGNSAPDKSGLPSDRFSAERTGGSVSTLTIQRTQQEDSAVYLCASSLVRGTGELFFGEGSRLTVL.

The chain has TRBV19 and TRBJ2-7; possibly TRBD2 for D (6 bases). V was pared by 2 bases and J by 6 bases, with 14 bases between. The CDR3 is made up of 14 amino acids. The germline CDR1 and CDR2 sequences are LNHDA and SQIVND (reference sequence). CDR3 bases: TGTGCCAGTAGTATAATGGTAGGGACTGGCGAGCAGTACGTC. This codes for CASSIMVGTGEQYV.

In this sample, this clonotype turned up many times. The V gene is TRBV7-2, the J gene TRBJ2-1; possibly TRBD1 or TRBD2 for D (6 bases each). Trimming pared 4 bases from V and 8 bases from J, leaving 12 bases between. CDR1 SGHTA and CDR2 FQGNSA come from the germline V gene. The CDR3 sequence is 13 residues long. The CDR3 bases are TGTGCCAGCAGCTGGGGGCCGGGAGATGAGCAGTTCTTC. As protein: CASSWGPGDEQFF.

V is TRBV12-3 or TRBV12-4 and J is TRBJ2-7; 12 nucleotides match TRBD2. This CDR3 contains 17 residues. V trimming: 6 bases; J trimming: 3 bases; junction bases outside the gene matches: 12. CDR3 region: CASSPHAGLAGFYEQYV. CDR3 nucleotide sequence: TGTGCCAGCAGCCCACATGCCGGACTAGCGGGGTTCTACGAGCAGTACGTC.